The sequence of this TCR beta chain was determined in a study of blood T cell repertoires in COVID-19. The overall study: COVID-19 samples collected from the United States, Italy and Spain covered acute and convalescent phases. PBMCs, B-cell-depleted T cells, or T cells provided the cDNA or gDNA that made up the material.

V was trimmed by 5 bases and J by 4 bases, leaving 20 bases between them. The CDR3 runs to 16 residues. Germline CDR1 is SGHAT and CDR2 is FQNNGV. Per the authors' pipeline: Amplification of reference gene primers was used by the study to estimate nucleated cell counts. Data came from immunoSEQ multiplex PCR; TCRdb stores just in-frame clones and leaves some out. Clonal size and the V and J genes are those of that table, whereas D and trimming came from the DNA. This table has about 210,000 clones, around 92% appearing once. The clonotype comes from a man aged 25-40 years with acute or convalescent COVID-19. The sequencing input was peripheral blood. The rearrangement uses TRBV11-2 and TRBJ1-2, with D possibly TRBD1 on 6 matching bases. CDR3 DNA sequence: TGTGCCAGCAGCCCGTTTCAGGGGCCAATACTCTATGGCTACACCTTC. The encoded protein is CASSPFQGPILYGYTF.